This entry describes one TCR beta chain. These data come from a study of T cell responses to AZD1222 COVID-19 vaccine. The germline V and J ends were trimmed by 4 bases and 10 bases, with 11 bases remaining between them. The length of the CDR3 is 12 residues. From germline, CDR1 is SGHAT and CDR2 FQNNGV. TCRdb keeps only in-frame clones here, not all; method: immunoSEQ multiplex PCR. The repertoire holds about 100,000 clones, around 92% seen once, with under 9.5% in the top ten. V is TRBV11-2 and J is TRBJ2-1, with a weak D call TRBD1 (5 bases). The sequence derives from an adult who received the AZD1222 COVID-19 vaccine. The sample in question was peripheral blood, obtained 28 days after the second AZD1222 dose. CDR3 nucleotide sequence: TGTGCCAGCAGCTCAACAGGTCGCGAGCAGTTCTTC. As protein: CASSSTGREQFF. The full variable domain, its missing parts supplied by reference TRBV11-2 and TRBJ2-1, is EAGVAQSPRYKIIEKRQSVAFWCNPISGHATLYWYQQILGQGPKLLIQFQNNGVVDDSQLPKDRFSAERLKGVDSTLKIQPAKLEDSAVYLCASSSTGREQFFGPGTRLTVL.